This T cell receptor (beta chain) appears in the sequencing data of a study of shared clonotypes between healthy human individuals. Notes on the study in general: Clonotypes that were shared across four donors made up approximately 5% of naive CD4 clonotypes. Blood was the sole source, and tissue repertoires probably differ. Researchers found naive subsets generally carried larger estimated richness than memory subsets.

V was cut by 10 bases and J by 5 bases, with 12 bases left in between. The CDR3 runs to 13 residues. The germline gives CDR1 MDHEN, CDR2 SYDVKM. Data came from immunoSEQ multiplex PCR; TCRdb stores just in-frame clones and leaves some out. The sample has 700,000 or so clones, 55% to 75% seen once. All donors were Caucasian adults living in Nashville, Tennessee. On this clone itself: What it binds is not known.

The clonotype comes from a woman aged 30 to 39 in good health. The sample consisted of memory CD4+ T cells sorted from blood. Subset: CD45RA-negative fraction. This chain joins TRBV28 and TRBJ1-6, with no clear D. CDR3 in DNA: TGTGCCACCACGACGCGGGATAATTCACCCCTCCACTTT. Amino acids: CATTTRDNSPLHF.